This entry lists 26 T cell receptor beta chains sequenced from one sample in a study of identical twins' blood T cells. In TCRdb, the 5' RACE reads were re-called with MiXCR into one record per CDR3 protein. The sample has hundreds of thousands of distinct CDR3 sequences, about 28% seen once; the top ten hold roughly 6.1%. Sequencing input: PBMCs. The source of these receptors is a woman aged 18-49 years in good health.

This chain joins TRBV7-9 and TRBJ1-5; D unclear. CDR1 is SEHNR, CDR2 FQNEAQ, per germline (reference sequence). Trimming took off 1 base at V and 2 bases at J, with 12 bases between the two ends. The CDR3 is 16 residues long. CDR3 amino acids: CASSLGAGPGNQPQHF. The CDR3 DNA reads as TGTGCCAGCAGCTTAGGAGCGGGTCCGGGCAATCAGCCCCAGCATTTT.

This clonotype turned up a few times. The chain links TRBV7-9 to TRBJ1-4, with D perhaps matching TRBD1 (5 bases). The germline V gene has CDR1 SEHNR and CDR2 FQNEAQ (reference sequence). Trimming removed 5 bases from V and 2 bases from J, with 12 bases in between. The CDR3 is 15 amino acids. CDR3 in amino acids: CASSPRQKTNEKLFF. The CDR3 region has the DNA TGTGCCAGCAGCCCCCGACAGAAGACTAATGAAAAACTGTTTTTT.

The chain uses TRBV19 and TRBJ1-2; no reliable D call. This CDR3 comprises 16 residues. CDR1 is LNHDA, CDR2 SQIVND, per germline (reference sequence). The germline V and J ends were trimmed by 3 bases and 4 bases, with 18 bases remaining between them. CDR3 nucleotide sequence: TGTGCCAGTAGTATGGGGTTGAGCAGAGCCGGCTATGGCTACACCTTC. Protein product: CASSMGLSRAGYGYTF.

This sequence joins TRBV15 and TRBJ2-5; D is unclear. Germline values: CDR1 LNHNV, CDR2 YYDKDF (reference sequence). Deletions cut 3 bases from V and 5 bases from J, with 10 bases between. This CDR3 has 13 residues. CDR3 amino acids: CATSRDLRETQYF. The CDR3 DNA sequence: TGTGCCACCAGCAGGGATCTAAGGGAGACCCAGTACTTC. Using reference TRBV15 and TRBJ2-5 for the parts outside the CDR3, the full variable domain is DAMVIQNPRYQVTQFGKPVTLSCSQTLNHNVMYWYQQKSSQAPKLLFHYYDKDFNNEADTPDNFQSRRPNTSFCFLDIRSPGLGDTAMYLCATSRDLRETQYFGPGTRLLVL.

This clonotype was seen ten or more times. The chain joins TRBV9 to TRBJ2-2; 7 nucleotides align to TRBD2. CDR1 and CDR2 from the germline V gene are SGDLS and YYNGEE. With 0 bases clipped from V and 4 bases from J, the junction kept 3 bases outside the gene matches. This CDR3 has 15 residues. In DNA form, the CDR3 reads TGTGCCAGCAGCGTAGTCGGGGGGAGCACCGGGGAGCTGTTTTTT. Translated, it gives CASSVVGGSTGELFF.

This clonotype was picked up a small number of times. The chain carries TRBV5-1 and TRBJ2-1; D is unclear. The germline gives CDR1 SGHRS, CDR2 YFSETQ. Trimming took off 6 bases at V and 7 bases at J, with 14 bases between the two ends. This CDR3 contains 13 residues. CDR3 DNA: TGCGCCAGCAAGGAGACTGGAGTAAATGAGCAGTTCTTC. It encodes CASKETGVNEQFF.

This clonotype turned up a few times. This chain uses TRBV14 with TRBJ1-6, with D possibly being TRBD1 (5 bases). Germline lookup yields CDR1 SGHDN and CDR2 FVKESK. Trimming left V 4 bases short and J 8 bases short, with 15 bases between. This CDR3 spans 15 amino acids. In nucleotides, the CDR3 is TGTGCCAGCAGCCGAACCGGGACCGACTATTCACCCCTCCACTTT. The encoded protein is CASSRTGTDYSPLHF.

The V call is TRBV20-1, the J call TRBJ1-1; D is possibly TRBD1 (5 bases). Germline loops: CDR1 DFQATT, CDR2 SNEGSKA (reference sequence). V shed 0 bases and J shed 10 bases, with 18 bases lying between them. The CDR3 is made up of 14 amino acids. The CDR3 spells CSARDRRGQAGAFF. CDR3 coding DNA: TGCAGTGCTAGAGATCGCCGGGGCCAAGCGGGAGCTTTCTTT.

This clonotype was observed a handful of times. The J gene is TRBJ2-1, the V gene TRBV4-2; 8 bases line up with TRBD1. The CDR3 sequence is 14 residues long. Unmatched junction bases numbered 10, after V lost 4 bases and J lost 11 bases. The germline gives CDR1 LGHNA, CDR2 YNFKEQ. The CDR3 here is CASSLETGDGQQFF. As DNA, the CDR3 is TGTGCCAGCAGCCTAGAGACAGGGGACGGTCAGCAGTTCTTC.

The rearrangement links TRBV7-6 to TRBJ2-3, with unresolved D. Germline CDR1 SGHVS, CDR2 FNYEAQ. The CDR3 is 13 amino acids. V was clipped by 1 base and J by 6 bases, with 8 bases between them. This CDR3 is CASSLGVVDTQYF. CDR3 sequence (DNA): TGTGCCAGCAGCTTAGGGGTCGTGGATACGCAGTATTTT.

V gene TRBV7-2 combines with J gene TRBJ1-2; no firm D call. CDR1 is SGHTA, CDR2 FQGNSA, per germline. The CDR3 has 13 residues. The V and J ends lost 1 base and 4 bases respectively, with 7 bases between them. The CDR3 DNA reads TGTGCCAGCAGCTTAGAACAGCCCTATGGCTACACCTTC. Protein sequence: CASSLEQPYGYTF.

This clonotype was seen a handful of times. The DNA of the CDR3 is TGTGCCAGCACCTACAATCTCGACAGGGCTAATGAAAAACTGTTTTTT. Protein product: CASTYNLDRANEKLFF. This chain uses TRBV11-2 with TRBJ1-4; TRBD1 agrees at 7 bases. There are 16 residues in the CDR3. V shed 7 bases and J 3 bases; nucleotides not matched to a gene: 11. CDR1 SGHAT and CDR2 FQNNGV come from the germline V gene.

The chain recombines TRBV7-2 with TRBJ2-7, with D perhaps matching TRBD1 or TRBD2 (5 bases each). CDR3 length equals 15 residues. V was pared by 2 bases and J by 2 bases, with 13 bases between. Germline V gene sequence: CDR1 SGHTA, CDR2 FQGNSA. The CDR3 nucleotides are TGTGCCAGCAGCTTATACCGTACGGGGCCCTACGAGCAGTACTTC. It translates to CASSLYRTGPYEQYF. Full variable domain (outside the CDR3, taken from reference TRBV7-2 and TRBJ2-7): GAGVSQSPSNKVTEKGKDVELRCDPISGHTALYWYRQSLGQGLEFLIYFQGNSAPDKSGLPSDRFSAERTGGSVSTLTIQRTQQEDSAVYLCASSLYRTGPYEQYFGPGTRLTVT.

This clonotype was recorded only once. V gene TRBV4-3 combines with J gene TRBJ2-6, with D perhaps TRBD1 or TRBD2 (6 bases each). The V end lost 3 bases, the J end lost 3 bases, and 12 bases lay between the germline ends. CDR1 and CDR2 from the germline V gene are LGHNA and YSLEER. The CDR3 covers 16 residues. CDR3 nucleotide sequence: TGCGCCAGCAGCCAGGGGGCGGACTATGGGGCCAACGTCCTGACTTTC. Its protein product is CASSQGADYGANVLTF.

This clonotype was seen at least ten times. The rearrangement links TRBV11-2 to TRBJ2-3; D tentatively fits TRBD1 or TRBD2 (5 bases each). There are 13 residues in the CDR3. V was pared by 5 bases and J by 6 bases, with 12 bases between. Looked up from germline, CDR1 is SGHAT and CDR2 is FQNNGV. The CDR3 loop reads CASSPGAKDTQYF. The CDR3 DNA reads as TGTGCCAGCAGCCCCGGGGCGAAGGATACGCAGTATTTT.

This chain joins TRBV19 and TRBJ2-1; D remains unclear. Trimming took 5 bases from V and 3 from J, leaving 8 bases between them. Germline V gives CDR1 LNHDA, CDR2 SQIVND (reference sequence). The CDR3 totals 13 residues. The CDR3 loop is CASSWAVYNEQFF. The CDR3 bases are TGTGCCAGTAGTTGGGCGGTCTACAATGAGCAGTTCTTC.

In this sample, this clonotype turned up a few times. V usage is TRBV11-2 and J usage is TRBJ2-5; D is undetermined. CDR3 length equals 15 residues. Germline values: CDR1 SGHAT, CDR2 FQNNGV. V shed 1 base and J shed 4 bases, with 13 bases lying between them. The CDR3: CASSLAFGVGETQYF. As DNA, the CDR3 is TGTGCCAGCAGCTTAGCGTTCGGAGTGGGAGAGACCCAGTACTTC. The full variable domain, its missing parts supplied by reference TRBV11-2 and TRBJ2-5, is EAGVAQSPRYKIIEKRQSVAFWCNPISGHATLYWYQQILGQGPKLLIQFQNNGVVDDSQLPKDRFSAERLKGVDSTLKIQPAKLEDSAVYLCASSLAFGVGETQYFGPGTRLLVL.

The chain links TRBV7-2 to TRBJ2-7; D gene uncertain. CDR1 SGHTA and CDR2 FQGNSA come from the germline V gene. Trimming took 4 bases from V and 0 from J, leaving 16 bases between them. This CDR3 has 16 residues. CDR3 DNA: TGTGCCAGCAGCTCGAACCCTGCGGCTAGCTCCTACGAGCAGTACTTC. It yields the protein CASSSNPAASSYEQYF.

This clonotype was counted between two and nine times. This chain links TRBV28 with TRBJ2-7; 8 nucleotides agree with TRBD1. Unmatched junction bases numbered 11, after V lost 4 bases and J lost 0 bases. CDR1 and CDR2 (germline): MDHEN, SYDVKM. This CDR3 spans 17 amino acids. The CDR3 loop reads CASSSQGAGTPSYEQYF. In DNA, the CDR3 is TGTGCCAGCAGTTCCCAGGGGGCCGGGACTCCCTCCTACGAGCAGTACTTC.

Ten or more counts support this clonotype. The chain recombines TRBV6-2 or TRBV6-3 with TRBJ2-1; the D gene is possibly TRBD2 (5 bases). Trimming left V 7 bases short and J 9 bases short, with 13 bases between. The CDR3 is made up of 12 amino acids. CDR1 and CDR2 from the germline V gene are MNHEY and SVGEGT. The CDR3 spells CASTPPGIEQFF. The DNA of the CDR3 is TGTGCCAGCACCCCACCCGGGATTGAGCAGTTCTTC.

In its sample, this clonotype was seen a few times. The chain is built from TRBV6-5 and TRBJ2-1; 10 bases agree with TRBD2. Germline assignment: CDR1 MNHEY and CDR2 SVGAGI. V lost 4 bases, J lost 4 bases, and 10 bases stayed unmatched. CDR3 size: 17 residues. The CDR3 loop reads CASSSLGASGGYNEQFF. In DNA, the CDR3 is TGTGCCAGCAGTTCGTTGGGCGCTAGCGGGGGTTACAATGAGCAGTTCTTC.

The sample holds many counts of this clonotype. CDR3: CASSSGRSYGYTF. The CDR3 nucleotides are TGTGCCAGCAGCTCCGGCAGATCCTATGGCTACACCTTC. The rearrangement uses TRBV11-2 and TRBJ1-2; D is ambiguous. Germline V gene lookup returns CDR1 SGHAT and CDR2 FQNNGV. This CDR3 spans 13 amino acids. Trimming took off 4 bases at V and 4 bases at J, with 10 bases between the two ends.

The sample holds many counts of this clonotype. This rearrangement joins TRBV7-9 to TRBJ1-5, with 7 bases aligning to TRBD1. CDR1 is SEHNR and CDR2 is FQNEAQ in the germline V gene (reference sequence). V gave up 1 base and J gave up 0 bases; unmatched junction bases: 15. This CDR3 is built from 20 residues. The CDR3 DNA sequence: TGTGCCAGCAGCTTAGATATTCTGGGACAGATAGTGTATAGCAATCAGCCCCAGCATTTT. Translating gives CASSLDILGQIVYSNQPQHF.

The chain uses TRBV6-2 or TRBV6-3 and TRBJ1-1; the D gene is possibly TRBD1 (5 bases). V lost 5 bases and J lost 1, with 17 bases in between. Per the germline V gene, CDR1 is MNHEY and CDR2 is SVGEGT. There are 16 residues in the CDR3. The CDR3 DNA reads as TGTGCCAGCAGTCATATACTTGGGACCCGGAACACTGAAGCTTTCTTT. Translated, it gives CASSHILGTRNTEAFF.

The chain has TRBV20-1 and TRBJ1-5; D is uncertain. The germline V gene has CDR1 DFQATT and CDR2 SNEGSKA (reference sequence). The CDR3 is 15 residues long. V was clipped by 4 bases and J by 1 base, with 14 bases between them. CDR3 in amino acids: CSAIPGIGSNQPQHF. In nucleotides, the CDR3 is TGCAGTGCTATACCGGGTATCGGGAGCAATCAGCCCCAGCATTTT.

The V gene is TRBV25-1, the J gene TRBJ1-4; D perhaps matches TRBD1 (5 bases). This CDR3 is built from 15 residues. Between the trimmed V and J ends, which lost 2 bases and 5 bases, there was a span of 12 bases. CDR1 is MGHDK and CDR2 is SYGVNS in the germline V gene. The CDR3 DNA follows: TGTGCCAGCAGTGAACGGCAGGGATGGAATGAAAAACTGTTTTTT. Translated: CASSERQGWNEKLFF.